This T cell receptor (beta chain) was found in a study of blood T cell repertoires in COVID-19. For the study at large: PBMCs, B-cell-depleted T cells, or T cells provided the cDNA or gDNA that made up the material.

Trimming cost V 6 bases and J 2 bases, with 6 bases left between them. The CDR3 totals 12 residues. CDR1 is MNHEY and CDR2 is SMNVEV in the germline V gene (reference sequence). Profiling relied on immunoSEQ multiplex PCR, and the TCRdb table lists in-frame clones only, not all of them. This sample yields approximately 7,600 clones, of which over 70% are seen a single time; more than 8.5% belongs to the top ten. The sample taken for sequencing was peripheral blood. The chain joins TRBV27 to TRBJ2-3; D is uncertain. The receptor's source is a human donor in a cohort sampled during active COVID-19. The CDR3 coding sequence is TGTGCCAGCAGCGCGTACACAGATACGCAGTATTTT. Translation gives CASSAYTDTQYF.